This T cell receptor beta chain was identified during a study of T cell clones after liver transplantation. Overall study: Graft-donor-reactive sequences were compared with third-party-reactive TCRbeta sequences from pre-transplant mixed lymphocyte reactions. Three of eight recipients were HCV-positive; others had non-autoimmune, non-viral indications. Until 12-24 months post-transplant, subjects got standard immunosuppression and no induction.

The ends lost 6 bases at V and 5 bases at J; junction bases unmatched: 4. Germline loops: CDR1 SGHTA, CDR2 FQGTGA. The CDR3 extends over 14 amino acids. This clone was found once. The protocol was immunoSEQ multiplex PCR, while the TCRdb copy is restricted to in-frame clones and leaves out a portion. Of 50,000 to 60,000 clones listed, roughly 70% are singletons. The genes are TRBV7-3 and TRBJ2-3; 11 bases are shared with TRBD1. The origin of this receptor is a human patient who received a liver transplant. Some of these T cells may belong to the graft donor. The sequenced sample was CD4+ T cells from blood, obtained at the 22-month timepoint. The CDR3 coding sequence is TGTGCCAGCAGTCGGACAGGGGGCCGAGATACGCAGTATTTT. Encoded protein: CASSRTGGRDTQYF.